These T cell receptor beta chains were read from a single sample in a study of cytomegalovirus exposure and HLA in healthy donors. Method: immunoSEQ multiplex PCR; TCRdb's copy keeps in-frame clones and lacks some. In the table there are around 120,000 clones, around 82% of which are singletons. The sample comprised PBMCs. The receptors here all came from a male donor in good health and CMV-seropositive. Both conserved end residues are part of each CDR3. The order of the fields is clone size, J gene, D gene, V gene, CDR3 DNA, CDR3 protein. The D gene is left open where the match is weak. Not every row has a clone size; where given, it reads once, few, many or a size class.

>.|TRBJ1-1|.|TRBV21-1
TGTGCCAGCAGCCCCTGTCCCGGGACAGGGGAGGACTTTCTTTCTGAAGCTTTCTTT
CASSPCPGTGEDFLSEAFF
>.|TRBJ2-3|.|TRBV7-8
TGTGCCAGCAGCACGCCATGGGGCAGGGCCACCACAGATACGCAGTATTTT
CASSTPWGRATTDTQYF
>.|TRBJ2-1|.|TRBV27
TGTGCCAGCATCCCCGGGAGCTCCTACAATGAGCAGTTCTTC
CASIPGSSYNEQFF
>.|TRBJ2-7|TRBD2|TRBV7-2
TGTGCCAGCAGCCTATGGACTAGCGGGGACTACTACGAGCAGTACTTC
CASSLWTSGDYYEQYF
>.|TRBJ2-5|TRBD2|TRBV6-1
TGTGCCAGCAAGTGGGGACTAGCGGGAGTGGAGACCCAGTACTTC
CASKWGLAGVETQYF
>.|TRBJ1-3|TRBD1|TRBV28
TGTGCCAGCCGGGACAGGGGTACGGCGCTAAACACCATATATTTT
CASRDRGTALNTIYF
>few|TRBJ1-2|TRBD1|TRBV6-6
TGTGCCAGCAGTGAGACAGGGATGGGGGGCTACACCTTC
CASSETGMGGYTF
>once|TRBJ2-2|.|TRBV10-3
TGTGCCATCAGTACCGACAGTCACACCGGGGAGCTGTTTTTT
CAISTDSHTGELFF
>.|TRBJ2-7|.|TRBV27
TGTGCCAGCAGTTTAAAGGGGAGGTCCTACGAGCAGTACTTC
CASSLKGRSYEQYF
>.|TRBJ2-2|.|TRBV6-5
TGTGCCAGCAGTTACCGTCCTCACACCGGGGAGCTGTTTTTT
CASSYRPHTGELFF
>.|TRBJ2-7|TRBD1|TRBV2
TGTGCCAGCAGTGCGACAGGGGAAACCTACGAGCAGTACTTC
CASSATGETYEQYF
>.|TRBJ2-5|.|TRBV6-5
TGTGCCAGCAGGAAGGGGCAGGTTCAGAAGACCCAGTACTTC
CASRKGQVQKTQYF
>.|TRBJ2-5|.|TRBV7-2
TGTGCCAGCAGACCGACAGTGTACCAAGAGACCCAGTACTTC
CASRPTVYQETQYF
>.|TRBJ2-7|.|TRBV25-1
TGTGCCAGCAGTCCAGGGACACCCTCCTACGAGCAGTACTTC
CASSPGTPSYEQYF
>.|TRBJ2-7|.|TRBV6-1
TGTGCCAGCAGTCAAAGGGGATACGAGCAGTACTTC
CASSQRGYEQYF
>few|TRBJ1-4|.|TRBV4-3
TGCGCCAGCAGCCAAGAGGCCTTGGAAAAACTGTTTTTT
CASSQEALEKLFF
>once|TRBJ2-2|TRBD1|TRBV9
TGTGCCAGCAGCGTAGAATTGGGGACAGGCACCGGGGAGCTGTTTTTT
CASSVELGTGTGELFF
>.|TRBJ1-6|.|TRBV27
TGTGCCAGCAGTGAAACAGGGTGGGGGTATAATTCACCCCTCCACTTT
CASSETGWGYNSPLHF
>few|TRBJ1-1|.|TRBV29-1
TGCAGCGTCCTACTTGAACCCACTCGGAGTTCGGGCACTGAAGCTTTCTTT
CSVLLEPTRSSGTEAFF
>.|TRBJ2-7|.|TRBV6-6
TGTGCCAGCAGTCCCTTTCAGGGCGCCGGCGAGCAGTACTTC
CASSPFQGAGEQYF
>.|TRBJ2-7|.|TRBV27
TGTGCCAGCAGTTTATCTTCGGCCTACGAGCAGTACTTC
CASSLSSAYEQYF
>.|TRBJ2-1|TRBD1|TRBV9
TGTGCCAGCAGCGTAGTGGGGACAGGGGAGTACAATGAGCAGTTCTTC
CASSVVGTGEYNEQFF
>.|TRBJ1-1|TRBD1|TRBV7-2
TGTGCCAGCAGCCTTACAGGGGTTTACACTGAAGCTTTCTTT
CASSLTGVYTEAFF
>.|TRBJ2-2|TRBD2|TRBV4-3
TGCGCCAGCAGCCAGGCGGGAGAATCCGGGGAGCTGTTTTTT
CASSQAGESGELFF
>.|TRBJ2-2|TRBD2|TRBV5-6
TGTGCCAGCAGCTGGGGGACTAGCGGTACCGGGGAGCTGTTTTTT
CASSWGTSGTGELFF
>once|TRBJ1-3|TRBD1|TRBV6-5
TGTGCCAGCAGTCGGACAGGGGGAAACACCATATATTTT
CASSRTGGNTIYF
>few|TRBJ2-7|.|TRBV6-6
TGTGCCAGCGGGCCCGGTTCCTACGAGCAGTACTTC
CASGPGSYEQYF
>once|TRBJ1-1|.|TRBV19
TGTGCCAGCCTACCCTTTGGGCCGAACACTGAAGCTTTCTTT
CASLPFGPNTEAFF
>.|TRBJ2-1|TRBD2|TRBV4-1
TGCGCCAGCAGCCCGGTAGGCCTAGCGGGAAATGAGCAGTTCTTC
CASSPVGLAGNEQFF
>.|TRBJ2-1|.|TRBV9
TGTGCCAGCAGCGTAGACAGGGACCTTTACAATGAGCAGTTCTTC
CASSVDRDLYNEQFF
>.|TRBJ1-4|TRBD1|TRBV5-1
TGCGCCAGCAGCCTCGGGTTAGGGACAGGGGCTCTTTCAACTAATGAAAAACTGTTTTTT
CASSLGLGTGALSTNEKLFF
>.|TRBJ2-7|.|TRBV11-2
TGTGCCAGCAGCTTAGCGGGACTCCGTGGCCACGAGCAGTACTTC
CASSLAGLRGHEQYF
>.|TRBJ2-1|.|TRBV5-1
TGCGCCAGCAGCTTTGCCCAGGGCTCCTACAATGAGCAGTTCTTC
CASSFAQGSYNEQFF
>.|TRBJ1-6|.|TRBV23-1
TGCGCCAGCAGTCAATCTGCCGGGGTAAATTCACCCCTCCACTTT
CASSQSAGVNSPLHF
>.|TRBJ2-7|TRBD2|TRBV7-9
TGTGCCAGCAGTCCCCCCGGGGGGGACGAGCAGTACTTC
CASSPPGGDEQYF
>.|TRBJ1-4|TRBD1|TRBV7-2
TGTGCCAGCAGATGGGACAGGGGCTCTGAAAAACTGTTTTTT
CASRWDRGSEKLFF
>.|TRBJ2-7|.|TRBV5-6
TGTGCCAGCAGCTTGGCGAAACAGGAGCCAGCCTACGAGCAGTACTTC
CASSLAKQEPAYEQYF
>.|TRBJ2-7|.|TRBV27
TGTGCCAGCACAGGATCTAACCCCTACGAGCAGTACTTC
CASTGSNPYEQYF
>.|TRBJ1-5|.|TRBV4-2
TGTGCCAGCAGCCAAGAACTAGATTTACAGCCCCAGCATTTT
CASSQELDLQPQHF
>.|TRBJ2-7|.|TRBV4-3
TGCGCCAGCAGCCCTCAGGAGAGGGCGTACGAGCAGTACTTC
CASSPQERAYEQYF
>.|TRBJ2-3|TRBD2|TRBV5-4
TGTGCCAGCAGCTTTGAACTAGCGGGAGGGAGGAATACGCAGTATTTT
CASSFELAGGRNTQYF
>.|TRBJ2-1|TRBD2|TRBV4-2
TGTGCCAGCAGCCCCGGGACTAGCGGGAAATATACTGAGCAGTTCTTC
CASSPGTSGKYTEQFF
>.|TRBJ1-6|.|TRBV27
TGTGCCAGCAGTTTAATGGGCCCCACACCCCTCCACTTT
CASSLMGPTPLHF
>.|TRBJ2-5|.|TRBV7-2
TGTGCCAGCGAGGGCCAAGAGACCCAGTACTTC
CASEGQETQYF
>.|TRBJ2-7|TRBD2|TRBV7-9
TGTGCCAGCAGCTCATCTCCGGGACTAGCGGCCTACGAGCAGTACTTC
CASSSSPGLAAYEQYF